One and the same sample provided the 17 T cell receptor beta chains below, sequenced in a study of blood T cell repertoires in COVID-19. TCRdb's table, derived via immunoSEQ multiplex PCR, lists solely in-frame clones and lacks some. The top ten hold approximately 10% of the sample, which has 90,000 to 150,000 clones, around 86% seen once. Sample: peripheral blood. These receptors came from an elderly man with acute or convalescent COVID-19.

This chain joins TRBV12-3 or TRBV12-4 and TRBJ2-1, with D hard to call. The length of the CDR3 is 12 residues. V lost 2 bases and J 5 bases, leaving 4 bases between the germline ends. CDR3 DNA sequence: TGTGCCAGCAGTTTAATAGACAATGAGCAGTTCTTC. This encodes CASSLIDNEQFF.

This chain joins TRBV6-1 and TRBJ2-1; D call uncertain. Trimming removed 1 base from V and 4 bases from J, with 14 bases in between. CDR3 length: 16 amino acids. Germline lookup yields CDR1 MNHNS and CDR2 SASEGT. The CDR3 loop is CASSEEAAEVYNEQFF. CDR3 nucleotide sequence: TGTGCCAGCAGTGAAGAAGCCGCGGAAGTTTACAATGAGCAGTTCTTC.

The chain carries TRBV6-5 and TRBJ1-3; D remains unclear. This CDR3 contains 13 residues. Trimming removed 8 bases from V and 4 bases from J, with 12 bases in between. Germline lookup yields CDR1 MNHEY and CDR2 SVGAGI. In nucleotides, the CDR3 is TGTGCCAGCCCCGTCGCGGGGGGAAACACCATATATTTT. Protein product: CASPVAGGNTIYF.

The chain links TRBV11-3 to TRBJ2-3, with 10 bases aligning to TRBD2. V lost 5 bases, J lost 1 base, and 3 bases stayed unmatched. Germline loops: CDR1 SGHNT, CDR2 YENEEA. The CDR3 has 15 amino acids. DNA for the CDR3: TGTGCCAGCAGCGATGGGACTAGCGGCACAGATACGCAGTATTTT. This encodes CASSDGTSGTDTQYF.

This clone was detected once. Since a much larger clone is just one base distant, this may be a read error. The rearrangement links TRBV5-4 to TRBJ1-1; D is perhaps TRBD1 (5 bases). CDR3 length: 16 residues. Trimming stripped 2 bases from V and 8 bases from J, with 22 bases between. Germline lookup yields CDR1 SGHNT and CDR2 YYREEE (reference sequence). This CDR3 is CASSFGGDGGVAEAFF. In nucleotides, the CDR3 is TGTGCCAGCAGCTTTGGAGGGGATGGGGGGGTGGCAGAAGCTTTCTTT.

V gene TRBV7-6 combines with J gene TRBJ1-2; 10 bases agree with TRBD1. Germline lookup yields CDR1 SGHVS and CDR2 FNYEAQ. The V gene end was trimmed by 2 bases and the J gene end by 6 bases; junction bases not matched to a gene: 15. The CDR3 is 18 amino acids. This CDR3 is CASSLIGPGQGYSDGYTF. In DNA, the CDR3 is TGTGCCAGCAGCTTAATTGGCCCGGGACAGGGGTATAGCGATGGCTACACCTTC.

The CDR3 loop reads CASSSSRTGGGQPQHF. In DNA, the CDR3 is TGTGCCAGCAGCTCCTCCCGGACAGGGGGCGGTCAGCCCCAGCATTTT. The gene calls are TRBV6-6 and TRBJ1-5, with TRBD1 identical over 11 bases. Trimming removed 6 bases from V and 6 bases from J; junction bases left unmatched: 10. The CDR3 covers 16 residues. Germline V gene sequence: CDR1 MNHNY, CDR2 SVGAGI (reference sequence).

The CDR3 loop is CASSTPAGKGNYEQYF. The CDR3 coding sequence is TGTGCCAGTAGTACCCCTGCGGGGAAGGGGAACTACGAGCAGTACTTC. The chain recombines TRBV19 with TRBJ2-7; the D gene is possibly TRBD2 (6 bases). CDR1 is LNHDA and CDR2 is SQIVND in the germline V gene (reference sequence). This CDR3 region has 16 residues. Trimming removed 4 bases at V and 3 bases at J, with 19 bases between.

As DNA, the CDR3 is TGCGCCAGCAGCTTGATGGCAGGGGGCGTAACCGGGGAGCTGTTTTTT. As protein: CASSLMAGGVTGELFF. The genes are TRBV5-1 and TRBJ2-2; the match to TRBD1 covers 8 bases. This CDR3 spans 16 amino acids. CDR1 is SGHRS, CDR2 YFSETQ, per germline. Germline trimming cut 1 base from V and 5 bases from J; bases unmatched to any gene: 7. Based on the CDR3 plus reference TRBV5-1 and TRBJ2-2, the full variable domain is KAGVTQTPRYLIKTRGQQVTLSCSPISGHRSVSWYQQTPGQGLQFLFEYFSETQRNKGNFPGRFSGRQFSNSRSEMNVSTLELGDSALYLCASSLMAGGVTGELFFGEGSRLTVL.

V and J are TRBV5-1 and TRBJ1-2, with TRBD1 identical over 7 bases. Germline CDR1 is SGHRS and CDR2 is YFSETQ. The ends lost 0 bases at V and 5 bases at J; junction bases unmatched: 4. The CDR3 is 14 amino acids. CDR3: CASSLEQGKYGYTF. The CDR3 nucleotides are TGCGCCAGCAGCTTGGAACAGGGGAAGTATGGCTACACCTTC.

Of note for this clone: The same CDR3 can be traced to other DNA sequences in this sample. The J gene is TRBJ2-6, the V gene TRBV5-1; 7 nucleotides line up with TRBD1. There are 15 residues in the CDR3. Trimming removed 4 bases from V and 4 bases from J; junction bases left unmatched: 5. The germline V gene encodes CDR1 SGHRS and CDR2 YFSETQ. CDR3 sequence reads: CASSLTGSGANVLTF. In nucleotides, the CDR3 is TGCGCCAGCAGCCTGACAGGGTCCGGGGCCAACGTCCTGACTTTC.

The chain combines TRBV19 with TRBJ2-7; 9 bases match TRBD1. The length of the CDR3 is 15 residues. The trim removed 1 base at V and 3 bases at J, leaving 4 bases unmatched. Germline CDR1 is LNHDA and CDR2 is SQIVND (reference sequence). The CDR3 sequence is CASSIAGTGNYEQYF. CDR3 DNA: TGTGCCAGTAGTATAGCGGGGACAGGGAACTACGAGCAGTACTTC.

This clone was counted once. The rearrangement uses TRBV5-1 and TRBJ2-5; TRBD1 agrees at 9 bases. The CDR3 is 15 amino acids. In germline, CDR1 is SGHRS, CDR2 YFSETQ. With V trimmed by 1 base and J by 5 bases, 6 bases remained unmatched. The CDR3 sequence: CASSLQGQGDETQYF. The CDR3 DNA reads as TGCGCCAGCAGCTTGCAGGGACAGGGAGACGAGACCCAGTACTTC.

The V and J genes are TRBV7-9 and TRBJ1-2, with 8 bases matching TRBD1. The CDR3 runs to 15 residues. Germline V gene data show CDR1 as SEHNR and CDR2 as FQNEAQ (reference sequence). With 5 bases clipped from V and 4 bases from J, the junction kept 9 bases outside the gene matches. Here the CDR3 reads CASSLYPDRVYGYTF. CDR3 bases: TGTGCCAGCAGCCTCTACCCGGACAGGGTCTATGGCTACACCTTC.

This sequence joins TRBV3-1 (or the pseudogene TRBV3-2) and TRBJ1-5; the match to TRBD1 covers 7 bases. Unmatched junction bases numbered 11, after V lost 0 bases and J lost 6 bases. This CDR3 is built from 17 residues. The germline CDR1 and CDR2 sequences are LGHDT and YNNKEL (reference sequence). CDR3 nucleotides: TGTGCCAGCAGCCAAGATCACGGAGGGGGCAAAAGTCAGCCCCAGCATTTT. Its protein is CASSQDHGGGKSQPQHF.

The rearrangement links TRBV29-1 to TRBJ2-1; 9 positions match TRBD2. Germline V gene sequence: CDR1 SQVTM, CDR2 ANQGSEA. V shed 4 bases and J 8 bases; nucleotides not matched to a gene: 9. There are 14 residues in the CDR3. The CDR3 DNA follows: TGCAGCGTTGTTGGCGGGAGGGCGGTCGATGAGCAGTTCTTC. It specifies CSVVGGRAVDEQFF.

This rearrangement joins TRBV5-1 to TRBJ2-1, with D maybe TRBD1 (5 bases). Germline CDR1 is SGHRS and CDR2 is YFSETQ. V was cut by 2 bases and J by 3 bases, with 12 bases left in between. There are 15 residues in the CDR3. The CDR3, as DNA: TGCGCCAGCAGCTTTTGGTTAGGGGACTACAATGAGCAGTTCTTC. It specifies CASSFWLGDYNEQFF.